Each of the 9 T cell receptor beta chains below was sequenced from the same sample in a study of T cells in Graves' hyperthyroidism and ophthalmopathy (dated by TCRdb to about 2019). The method was multiplex PCR. TCRdb records Illumina HiSeq 2000 as the sequencer. The TCR beta CDR3 regions were amplified from the RNA transcripts. The first round of RT-PCR for the TCR CDR3 was performed with the HTBI primer set and the Qiagen OneStep RT-PCR kit. TCRdb reworked the public reads: Q25 trimming with fastp, MiXCR clone assembly, productive beta chains retained. Rows matching on CDR3 protein sequence are summarized as one entry with the most common DNA and genes. The sample profile shows about 690,000 distinct CDR3 sequences; roughly 17% of them were found once. Around 16% of the sample belongs to the ten largest clones. Sequenced input: blood. These receptors were taken from a man between 45 and 60 years old with Graves' hyperthyroidism.

This clonotype showed up just a few times. This chain connects TRBV7-3 to TRBJ1-1; maybe TRBD1 (5 bases). The V end lost 5 bases, the J end lost 6 bases, and 16 bases lay between the germline ends. Germline values: CDR1 SGHTA, CDR2 FQGTGA. This CDR3 contains 14 residues. The CDR3 loop is CASSVTRGSAEAFF. Here the CDR3 DNA reads TGTGCCAGCAGCGTCACGAGGGGTTCGGCTGAAGCTTTCTTT.

The table lists this clonotype with a few counts. The chain recombines TRBV6-5 with TRBJ2-7, with D perhaps matching TRBD1 (6 bases). V lost 6 bases and J lost 2, with 14 bases in between. Per germline, CDR1 MNHEY and CDR2 SVGAGI. CDR3 length equals 14 residues. The CDR3 bases are TGTGCCAGCAGGGTTACGACAGGAGCCTACGAGCAGTACTTC. Its translation is CASRVTTGAYEQYF.

This clonotype was observed at least ten times. The J gene is TRBJ2-1, the V gene TRBV14; 8 nucleotides agree with TRBD1. Germline CDR1 reads SGHDN; CDR2 reads FVKESK. CDR3 length equals 18 residues. Trimming cost V 2 bases and J 5 bases; bases outside gene matches: 14. This CDR3 is CASSQLYQGALRNNEQFF. For the CDR3, the DNA is TGTGCCAGCAGCCAATTGTACCAGGGGGCACTGAGAAACAATGAGCAGTTCTTC.

The sample holds a few counts of this clonotype. J is TRBJ1-5 and V is TRBV6-5, with TRBD1 matching over 10 bases. From germline, CDR1 is MNHEY and CDR2 SVGAGI. The CDR3 consists of 17 residues. V lost 5 bases to trimming and J lost 1 base; unmatched junction nucleotides: 8. The CDR3 coding sequence is TGTGCCAGCAGTACCCCCGGGACAGGGGTAAGCAATCAGCCCCAGCATTTT. It codes for CASSTPGTGVSNQPQHF.

This clonotype was seen many times. The V gene is TRBV12-3 or TRBV12-4, the J gene TRBJ2-1; 12 bases agree with TRBD2. V gave up 4 bases and J gave up 5 bases; unmatched junction bases: 3. The CDR3 contains 15 residues. As DNA, the CDR3 is TGTGCCAGCAGTTCTAGCGGGAGGGGCCACAATGAGCAGTTCTTC. It translates to CASSSSGRGHNEQFF.

The chain links TRBV2 to TRBJ2-4, with D perhaps TRBD1 or TRBD2 (5 bases each). Trimming removed 6 bases at V and 8 bases at J, with 17 bases between. Per germline, CDR1 SNHLY and CDR2 FYNNEI. The CDR3 is 14 residues long. The CDR3 sequence: CASSDLVGEYIQYF. Written as DNA, the CDR3 is TGTGCCAGCAGCGACTTGGTGGGGGAGTACATTCAGTACTTC.

The sample holds a few counts of this clonotype. V gene TRBV10-3 combines with J gene TRBJ1-1; possibly TRBD1 for D (5 bases). The germline CDR1 and CDR2 sequences are ENHRY and SYGVKD. The V end lost 6 bases, the J end lost 1 base, and 9 bases lay between the germline ends. The CDR3 runs 13 residues. The CDR3 loop is CAIRVTENTEAFF. Written as DNA, the CDR3 is TGTGCCATCAGAGTGACAGAGAACACTGAAGCTTTCTTT.

This clonotype was seen ten or more times. The chain joins TRBV5-6 to TRBJ2-1; a weak D match, TRBD2 (6 bases). This CDR3 contains 15 residues. CDR1 SGHDT and CDR2 YYEEEE come from the germline V gene. Trimming removed 4 bases from V and 6 bases from J, with 17 bases in between. The CDR3 coding sequence is TGTGCCAGCAGCCCTGCTGGGACTGGGGTCAATGAGCAGTTCTTC. It specifies CASSPAGTGVNEQFF. Together with reference TRBV5-6 and TRBJ2-1, the CDR3 gives the full variable domain: DAGVTQSPTHLIKTRGQQVTLRCSPKSGHDTVSWYQQALGQGPQFIFQYYEEEERQRGNFPDRFSGHQFPNYSSELNVNALLLGDSALYLCASSPAGTGVNEQFFGPGTRLTVL.

In regard to this clonotype: A much bigger clone sits one base away, suggesting this may be a read error. The chain recombines TRBV7-3 with TRBJ1-6, with D uncertain. The CDR3 totals 14 residues. The germline V and J ends were trimmed by 4 bases and 0 bases, with 4 bases remaining between them. Per the germline V gene, CDR1 is SGHTA and CDR2 is FQGTGA. The CDR3 is CASSSSSYNSPLHF. The CDR3 DNA sequence: TGTGCCAGCAGCTCGAGCTCCTATAATTCACCCCTCCACTTT.